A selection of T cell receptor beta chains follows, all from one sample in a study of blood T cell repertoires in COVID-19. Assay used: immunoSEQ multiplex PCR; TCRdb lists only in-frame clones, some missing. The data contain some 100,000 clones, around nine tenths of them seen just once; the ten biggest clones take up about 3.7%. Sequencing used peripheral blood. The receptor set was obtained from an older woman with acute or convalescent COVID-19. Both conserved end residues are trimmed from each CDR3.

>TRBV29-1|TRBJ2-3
SGGTVTLTDTQY
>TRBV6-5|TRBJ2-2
ASRGTSEAGELF
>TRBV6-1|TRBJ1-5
ASSEGTVNQPQH
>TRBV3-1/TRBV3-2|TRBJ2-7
ASSQGSRTSGFPYEQY
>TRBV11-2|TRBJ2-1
ASSLRTLMEQF
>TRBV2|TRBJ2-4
ASSGLAKNIQY
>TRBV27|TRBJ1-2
ASSLYANYGYT
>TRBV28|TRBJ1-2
ASSFLSFRDWGNLNYGYT
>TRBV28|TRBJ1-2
ASSRGGYGYT
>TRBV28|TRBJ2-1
ASRYRDRGNNEQF
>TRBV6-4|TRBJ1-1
ASKIDSSSTEAF
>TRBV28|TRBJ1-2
ASRWGGATNYGYT
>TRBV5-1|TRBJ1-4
ASSLERATNEKLF
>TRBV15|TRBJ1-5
ATSRDLRVWDQPQH
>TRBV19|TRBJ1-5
ASEGTGYVQPQH
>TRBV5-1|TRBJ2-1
ASSLEAGTNEQF
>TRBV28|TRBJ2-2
ASSQNTGELF
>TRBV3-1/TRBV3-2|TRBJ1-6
ASSQSLGGSSPLH
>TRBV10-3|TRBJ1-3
AISDRVSGNTIY
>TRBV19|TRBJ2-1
ASSISGEYINEQF
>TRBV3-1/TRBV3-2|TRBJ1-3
ASSRGGNTIY